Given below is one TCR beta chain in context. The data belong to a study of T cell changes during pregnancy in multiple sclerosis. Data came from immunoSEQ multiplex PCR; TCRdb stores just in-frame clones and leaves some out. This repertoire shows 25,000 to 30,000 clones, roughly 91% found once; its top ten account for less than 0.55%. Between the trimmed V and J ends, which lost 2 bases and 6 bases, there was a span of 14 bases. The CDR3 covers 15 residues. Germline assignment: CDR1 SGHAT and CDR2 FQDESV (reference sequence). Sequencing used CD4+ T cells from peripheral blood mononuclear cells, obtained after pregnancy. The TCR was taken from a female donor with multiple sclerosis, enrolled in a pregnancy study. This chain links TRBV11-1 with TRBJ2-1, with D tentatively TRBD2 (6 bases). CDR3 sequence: CASSLQYWRGNEQFF. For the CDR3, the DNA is TGTGCCAGCAGCTTACAGTATTGGCGGGGCAATGAGCAGTTCTTC.